This TCR beta chain was retrieved from a study of CXCR3-negative and CXCR3-positive naive CD8 T cells. Details on this clonotype: The antigen remains unidentified.

Germline CDR1 reads WSHSY; CDR2 reads SAAADI. The CDR3 is made up of 13 amino acids. Each CD8+ T cell subset was flow-sorted in triplicate. Every sort contained 300,000 or so cells. CD45RO-CCR7+CD27+CD95- characterized naive CD8+ T cells. In preparing the TRB cDNA libraries, 5' RACE with UMI labels was used. Each CDR3 protein gets one entry in TCRdb, which reprocessed the 5' RACE reads and gives no DNA. Recorded here are about 6,000 distinct CDR3 sequences; the top ten clones represent around 1.7%. Notes on the study in general: Naive subsets displayed similar surface CD5, and TCR strength was inferred from TRB CDR3 properties. Memory, not naive, CXCR3-negative and CXCR3-positive cells differed in TRBV-TRBJ usage. CXCR3-positive naive cells had more hydrophobic TRB CDR3s than CXCR3-negative naive cells.

V gene TRBV10-2 combines with J gene TRBJ2-3. What was sequenced was naive CXCR3+ CD8+ T cells from blood. Described subset: CD45RO-CCR7+CD27+CD95- naive CD8+ T cells expressing CXCR3 (TNR3+). The sequence was obtained from a human donor in good health. Some clones in this sample may be carry-over from other donors' samples. CDR3 amino acids: CASRDGATDTQYF.